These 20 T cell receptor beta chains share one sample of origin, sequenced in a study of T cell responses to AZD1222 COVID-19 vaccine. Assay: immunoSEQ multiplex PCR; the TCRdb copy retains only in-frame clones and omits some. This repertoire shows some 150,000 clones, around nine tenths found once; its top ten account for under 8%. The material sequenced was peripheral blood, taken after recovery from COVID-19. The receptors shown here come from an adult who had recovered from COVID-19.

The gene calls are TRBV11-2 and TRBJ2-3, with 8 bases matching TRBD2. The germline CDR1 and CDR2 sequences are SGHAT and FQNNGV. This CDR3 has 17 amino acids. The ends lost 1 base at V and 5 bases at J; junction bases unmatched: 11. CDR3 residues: CASSLGLRELAVDTQYF. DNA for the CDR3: TGTGCCAGCAGCTTAGGTCTAAGGGAACTAGCGGTAGATACGCAGTATTTT.

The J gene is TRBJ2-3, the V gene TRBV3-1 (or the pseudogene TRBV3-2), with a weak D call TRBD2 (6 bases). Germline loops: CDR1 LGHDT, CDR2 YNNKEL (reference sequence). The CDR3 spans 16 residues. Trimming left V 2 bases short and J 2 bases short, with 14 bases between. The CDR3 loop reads CASSQMYGGATDTQYF. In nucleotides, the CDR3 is TGTGCCAGCAGCCAAATGTATGGCGGGGCCACAGATACGCAGTATTTT.

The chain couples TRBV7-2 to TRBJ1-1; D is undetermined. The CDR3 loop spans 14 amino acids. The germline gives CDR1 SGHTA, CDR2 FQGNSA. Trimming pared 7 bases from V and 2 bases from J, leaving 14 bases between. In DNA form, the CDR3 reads TGTGCCAGCAACACCCCGGTCGGTAACACTGAAGCTTTCTTT. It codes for CASNTPVGNTEAFF.

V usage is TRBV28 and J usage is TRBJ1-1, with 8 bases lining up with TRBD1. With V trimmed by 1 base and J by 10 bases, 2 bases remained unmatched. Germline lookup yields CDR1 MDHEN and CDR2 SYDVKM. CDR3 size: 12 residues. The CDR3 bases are TGTGCCAGCAGTTTATATGACAGGGGAGCTTTCTTT. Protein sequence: CASSLYDRGAFF.

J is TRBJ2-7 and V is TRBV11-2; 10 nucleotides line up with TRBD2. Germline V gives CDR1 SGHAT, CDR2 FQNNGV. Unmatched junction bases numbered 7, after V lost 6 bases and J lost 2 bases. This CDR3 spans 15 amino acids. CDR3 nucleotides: TGTGCCAGCAGACCGCTAGCGGGAGTCGCCTACGAGCAGTACTTC. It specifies CASRPLAGVAYEQYF.

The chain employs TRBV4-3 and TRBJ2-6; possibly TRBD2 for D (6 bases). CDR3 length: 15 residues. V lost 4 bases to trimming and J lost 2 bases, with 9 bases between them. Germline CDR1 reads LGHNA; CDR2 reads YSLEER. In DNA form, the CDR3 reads TGCGCCAGCAGCCGGTGGAGGGCTGGGGCCAACGTCCTGACTTTC. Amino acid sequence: CASSRWRAGANVLTF.

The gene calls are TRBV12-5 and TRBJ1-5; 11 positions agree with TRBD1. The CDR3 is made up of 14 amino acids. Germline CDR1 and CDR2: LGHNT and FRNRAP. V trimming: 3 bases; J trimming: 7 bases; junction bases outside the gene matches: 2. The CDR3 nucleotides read TGTGCTAGTGGTTTAGGACAGGGGGCCCAGCCCCAGCATTTT. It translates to CASGLGQGAQPQHF.

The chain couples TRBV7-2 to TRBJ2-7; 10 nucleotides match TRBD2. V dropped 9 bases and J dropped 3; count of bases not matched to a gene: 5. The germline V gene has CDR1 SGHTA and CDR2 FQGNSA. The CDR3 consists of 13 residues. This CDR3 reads CASSGGILYEQYF. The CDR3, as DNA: TGTGCCAGTAGCGGGGGGATCCTCTACGAGCAGTACTTC.

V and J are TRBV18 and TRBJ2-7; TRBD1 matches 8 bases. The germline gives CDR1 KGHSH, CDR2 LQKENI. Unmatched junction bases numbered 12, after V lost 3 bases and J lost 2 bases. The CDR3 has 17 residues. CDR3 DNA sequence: TGTGCCAGCTCACCCCCGGACAGGGCCCAGGGTCCCTACGAGCAGTACTTC. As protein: CASSPPDRAQGPYEQYF.

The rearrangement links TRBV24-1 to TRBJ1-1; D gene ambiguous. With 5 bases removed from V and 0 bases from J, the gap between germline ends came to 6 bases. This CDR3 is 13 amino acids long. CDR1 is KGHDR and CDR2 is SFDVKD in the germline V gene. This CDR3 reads CATSGSLNTEAFF. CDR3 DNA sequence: TGTGCCACCAGTGGTTCGCTGAACACTGAAGCTTTCTTT.

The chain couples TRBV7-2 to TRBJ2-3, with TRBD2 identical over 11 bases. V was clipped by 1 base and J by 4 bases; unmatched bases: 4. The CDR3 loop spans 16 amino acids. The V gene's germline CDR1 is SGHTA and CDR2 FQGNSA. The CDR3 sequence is CASSLGGSGRADTQYF. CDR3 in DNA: TGTGCCAGCAGCTTAGGGGGTAGCGGGAGGGCAGATACGCAGTATTTT. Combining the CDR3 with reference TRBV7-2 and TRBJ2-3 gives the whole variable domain GAGVSQSPSNKVTEKGKDVELRCDPISGHTALYWYRQSLGQGLEFLIYFQGNSAPDKSGLPSDRFSAERTGGSVSTLTIQRTQQEDSAVYLCASSLGGSGRADTQYFGPGTRLTVL.

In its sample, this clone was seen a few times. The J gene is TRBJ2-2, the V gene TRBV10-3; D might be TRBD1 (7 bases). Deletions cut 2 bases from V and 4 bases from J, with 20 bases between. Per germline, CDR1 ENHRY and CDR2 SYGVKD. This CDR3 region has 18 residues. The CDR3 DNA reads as TGTGCCATCAGTGAGCAAGGGACAGCTGGGGGGATCACCGGGGAGCTGTTTTTT. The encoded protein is CAISEQGTAGGITGELFF.

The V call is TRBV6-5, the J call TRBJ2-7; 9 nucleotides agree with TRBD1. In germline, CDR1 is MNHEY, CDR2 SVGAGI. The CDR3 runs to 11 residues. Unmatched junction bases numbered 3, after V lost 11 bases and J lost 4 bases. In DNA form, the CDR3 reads TGTGCCGGACAGGGGTTGTACGAGCAGTACTTC. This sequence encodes CAGQGLYEQYF.

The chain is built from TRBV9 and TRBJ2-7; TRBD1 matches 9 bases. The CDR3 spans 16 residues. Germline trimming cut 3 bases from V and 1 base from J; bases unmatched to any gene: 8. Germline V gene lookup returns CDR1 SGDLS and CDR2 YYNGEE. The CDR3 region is CASSAGWGQGSYEQYF. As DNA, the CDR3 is TGTGCCAGCAGCGCCGGTTGGGGACAGGGATCCTACGAGCAGTACTTC.

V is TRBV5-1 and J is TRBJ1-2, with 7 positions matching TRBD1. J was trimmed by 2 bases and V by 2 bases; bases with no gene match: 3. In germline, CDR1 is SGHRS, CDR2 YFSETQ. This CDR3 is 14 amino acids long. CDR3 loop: CASSLGDSNYGYTF. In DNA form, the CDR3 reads TGCGCCAGCAGCTTAGGGGACAGCAACTATGGCTACACCTTC.

The CDR3 loop reads CASSLPGGGTEAFF. The CDR3 DNA follows: TGTGCCAGCAGCCTCCCGGGGGGTGGCACTGAAGCTTTCTTT. The V call is TRBV6-6, the J call TRBJ1-1; tentative D call: TRBD1 (5 bases). The ends were cut back, 6 bases at V and 4 bases at J, with 15 bases in the middle. The CDR3 loop spans 14 amino acids. The germline V gene encodes CDR1 MNHNY and CDR2 SVGAGI (reference sequence).

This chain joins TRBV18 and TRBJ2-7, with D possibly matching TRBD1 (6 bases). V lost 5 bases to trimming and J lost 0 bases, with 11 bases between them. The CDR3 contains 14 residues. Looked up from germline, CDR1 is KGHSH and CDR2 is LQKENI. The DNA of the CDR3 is TGTGCCAGCTCAGAGAGGGGGAGCTCCTACGAGCAGTACTTC. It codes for CASSERGSSYEQYF. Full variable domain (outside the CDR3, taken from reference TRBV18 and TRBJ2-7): NAGVMQNPRHLVRRRGQEARLRCSPMKGHSHVYWYRQLPEEGLKFMVYLQKENIIDESGMPKERFSAEFPKEGPSILRIQQVVRGDSAAYFCASSERGSSYEQYFGPGTRLTVT.

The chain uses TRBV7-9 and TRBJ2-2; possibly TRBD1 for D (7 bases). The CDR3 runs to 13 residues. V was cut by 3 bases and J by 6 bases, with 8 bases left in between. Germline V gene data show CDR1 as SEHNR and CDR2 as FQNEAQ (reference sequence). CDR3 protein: CASSFRGAGELFF. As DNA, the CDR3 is TGTGCCAGCAGCTTCAGGGGGGCCGGGGAGCTGTTTTTT.

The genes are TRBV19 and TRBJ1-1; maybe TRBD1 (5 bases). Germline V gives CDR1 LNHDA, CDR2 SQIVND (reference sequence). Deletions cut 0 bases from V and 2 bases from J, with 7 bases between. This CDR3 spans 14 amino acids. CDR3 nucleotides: TGTGCCAGTAGTATAGAAACAGGAAACACTGAAGCTTTCTTT. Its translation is CASSIETGNTEAFF.

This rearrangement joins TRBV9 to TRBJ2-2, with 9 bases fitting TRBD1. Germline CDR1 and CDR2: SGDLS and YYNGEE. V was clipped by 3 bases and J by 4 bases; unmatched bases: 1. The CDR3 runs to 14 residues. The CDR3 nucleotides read TGTGCCAGCAGCGCGGGACAGGGCACCGGGGAGCTGTTTTTT. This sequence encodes CASSAGQGTGELFF.